These 10 T cell receptor beta chains originate from one sample sequenced in a study of blood T cells in healthy people across ages (dated by TCRdb to between 2014 and 2017). Libraries were prepared through 5' RACE. Sequencing was carried out with an Illumina HiSeq 2500. The second PCR ran for roughly 7 to 11 cycles and used a J-beta primer mix along with a sample-barcoded 5' primer. TCRdb handled the public reads itself, with Q25 trimming in fastp and clone calling in MiXCR, and kept productive beta chains. Each entry merges the rows of one CDR3 protein and shows their most common DNA and genes. The sample table lists about a million distinct CDR3 sequences, just over 50% of them with a count of one. The ten most abundant clones make up 20% to 25% of the sample. The sample consisted of blood. These receptors all stem from an older woman in good health.

Notes on this clonotype: One junction end disagrees with the germline gene, perhaps due to a read error. The CDR3 reads CVSRGDRVKEKLFF. The CDR3 nucleotides read TGTGTCAGCAGGGGGGACAGGGTGAAAGAAAAACTGTTTTTT. This chain uses TRBV28 with TRBJ1-4; 9 nucleotides align to TRBD1. The length of the CDR3 is 14 residues. CDR1 and CDR2 (germline): MDHEN, SYDVKM.

V gene TRBV27 combines with J gene TRBJ2-3, with 11 bases lining up with TRBD2. This CDR3 region has 17 residues. V shed 4 bases, J shed 6 bases, and the junction held 12 bases outside the gene matches. The germline CDR1 and CDR2 sequences are MNHEY and SMNVEV (reference sequence). CDR3 nucleotides: TGTGCCAGCAGTTCCCCCTCACTAGCGGGAGTTGCCGATACGCAGTATTTT. Translation: CASSSPSLAGVADTQYF.

As to this clonotype: Just one base apart from a much larger clone, this may be a read error. V gene TRBV7-2 combines with J gene TRBJ2-5, with 7 nucleotides matching TRBD1. Germline CDR1 and CDR2: SGHTA and FQGNSA. With V trimmed by 10 bases and J by 4 bases, 12 bases remained unmatched. This CDR3 is built from 14 residues. CDR3 in amino acids: CANSGRGIGETQYF. CDR3 nucleotides: TGTGCCAACAGTGGCAGGGGGATAGGAGAGACCCAGTACTTC.

For this clonotype: One junction end does not reproduce the germline sequence, and a read error may be involved. The V gene is TRBV5-1, the J gene TRBJ2-5; D might be TRBD1 or TRBD2, each matching 5 bases. Germline CDR1 and CDR2: SGHRS and YFSETQ. The CDR3 length is 14 residues. CDR3 nucleotides: TGCGTCAGCAGCTTAGGGACCGAGGGAGAGACCCAGTACTTC. This encodes CVSSLGTEGETQYF.

The CDR3 reads CASRIAGPTGELFF. In DNA form, the CDR3 reads TGTGCCAGCAGAATAGCGGGCCCAACCGGGGAGCTGTTTTTT. V and J are TRBV11-2 and TRBJ2-2, with 7 bases identical to TRBD2. Germline loops: CDR1 SGHAT, CDR2 FQNNGV. The CDR3 length is 14 residues. V was clipped by 6 bases and J by 5 bases; unmatched bases: 6.

This chain links TRBV5-1 with TRBJ1-2, with 7 bases lining up with TRBD1. There are 16 residues in the CDR3. With V trimmed by 0 bases and J by 2 bases, 7 bases remained unmatched. From germline, CDR1 is SGHRS and CDR2 YFSETQ. For the CDR3, the DNA is TGCGCCAGCAGCTTGGAGGTAGGGGGCGACAACTATGGCTACACCTTC. Translation gives CASSLEVGGDNYGYTF.

This chain links TRBV4-2 with TRBJ2-7, with TRBD1 matching over 11 bases. The J call is in doubt because the DNA end fits TRBJ2-5 better. CDR1 is LGHNA and CDR2 is YNFKEQ in the germline V gene. This CDR3 comprises 17 residues. The CDR3 protein is CASSQEDRGRNWKTQYF. The CDR3 nucleotides read TGTGCCAGCAGCCAAGAGGACAGGGGGCGGAATTGGAAGACCCAGTACTTC.

This clonotype has only a few counts. This chain connects TRBV20-1 to TRBJ2-4; 7 nucleotides line up with TRBD1. With V trimmed by 7 bases and J by 13 bases, 19 bases remained unmatched. From germline, CDR1 is DFQATT and CDR2 SNEGSKA (reference sequence). CDR3 length: 14 residues. DNA for the CDR3: TGCAGTGGAGGATCTAGGAACAGGGGAACCGCGCAGTACTTC. Protein product: CSGGSRNRGTAQYF.

V and J are TRBV29-1 and TRBJ2-5, with D possibly being TRBD2 (7 bases). CDR3 size: 14 residues. Germline-derived CDR1 and CDR2 are SQVTM and ANQGSEA. V was shortened by 3 bases and J by 3 bases, with 14 bases between the two germline ends. DNA for the CDR3: TGCAGCGTTGAGGGAGGGGGTGCAGAAGAGACCCAGTACTTC. This sequence encodes CSVEGGGAEETQYF.

This clonotype was seen a handful of times. This rearrangement joins TRBV7-8 to TRBJ2-6, with D maybe TRBD1 (5 bases). Per germline, CDR1 SGHVS and CDR2 FQNEAQ. Trimming shortened V by 6 bases and J by 2 bases, and 14 bases separated the two germline ends. The CDR3 runs 16 residues. CDR3 amino acids: CASSLIQGTGANVLTF. The CDR3, as DNA: TGTGCCAGCAGTTTAATCCAGGGAACTGGGGCCAACGTCCTGACTTTC.